This passage covers 5 T cell receptor beta chains from one sample sequenced in a study of cytomegalovirus exposure and HLA in healthy donors. PCR was performed using 60 Vbeta and 13 Jbeta primers. Data came from immunoSEQ multiplex PCR; TCRdb stores just in-frame clones and leaves some out. Altogether some 130,000 clones are present, 77% being singletons, with the ten largest covering 3% to 5%. The specimen sequenced was PBMCs. These receptors all stem from a male donor in good health and CMV-seronegative.

The J gene is TRBJ1-2, the V gene TRBV6-5, with unresolved D. V was trimmed by 3 bases and J by 2 bases, leaving 10 bases between them. The CDR3 is made up of 14 amino acids. Looked up from germline, CDR1 is MNHEY and CDR2 is SVGAGI. The CDR3 protein is CASSYLARNYGYTF. The CDR3 DNA follows: TGTGCCAGCAGTTATCTTGCCAGAAACTATGGCTACACCTTC.

The chain is built from TRBV6-6 and TRBJ2-5; TRBD2 agrees at 8 bases. This CDR3 spans 16 amino acids. The V gene's germline CDR1 is MNHNY and CDR2 SVGAGI (reference sequence). The junction had 8 bases not matched to a gene; V was cut back by 2 bases and J by 3 bases. CDR3 sequence reads: CASSYGGSGIEETQYF. In DNA form, the CDR3 reads TGTGCCAGCAGTTACGGGGGTAGCGGGATCGAAGAGACCCAGTACTTC.

The chain carries TRBV7-9 and TRBJ2-2; D unclear. Per the germline V gene, CDR1 is SEHNR and CDR2 is FQNEAQ (reference sequence). The germline V and J ends were trimmed by 1 base and 5 bases, with 5 bases remaining between them. There are 13 residues in the CDR3. CDR3 coding DNA: TGTGCCAGCAGCTTAGTTTTAACCGGGGAGCTGTTTTTT. The encoded protein is CASSLVLTGELFF.

The chain has TRBV5-5 and TRBJ1-4; 7 bases map to TRBD1. The CDR3 has 15 amino acids. The germline CDR1 and CDR2 sequences are SGHKS and YYEKEE (reference sequence). The V and J ends lost 2 bases and 7 bases, in that order; junction bases with no gene match: 8. The CDR3 here is CASSFATGKAEKLFF. In DNA, the CDR3 is TGTGCCAGCAGCTTCGCGACAGGGAAGGCTGAAAAACTGTTTTTT.

The chain carries TRBV19 and TRBJ2-5, with D maybe TRBD2 (6 bases). From germline, CDR1 is LNHDA and CDR2 SQIVND (reference sequence). This CDR3 contains 15 residues. V lost 5 bases and J lost 0, with 13 bases in between. Here the CDR3 reads CASSGRTSNQETQYF. The CDR3 DNA follows: TGTGCCAGTAGTGGGAGGACATCGAACCAAGAGACCCAGTACTTC. The complete variable domain, with remaining parts taken from reference TRBV19 and TRBJ2-5, reads DGGITQSPKYLFRKEGQNVTLSCEQNLNHDAMYWYRQDPGQGLRLIYYSQIVNDFQKGDIAEGYSVSREKKESFPLTVTSAQKNPTAFYLCASSGRTSNQETQYFGPGTRLLVL.